This passage covers 23 T cell receptor beta chains from one sample sequenced in a study of T cell responses to AZD1222 COVID-19 vaccine. Generated by immunoSEQ multiplex PCR, the TCRdb table keeps only in-frame clones and is missing some. The repertoire includes over 120,000 clones, around 89% of them detected once, and around 1.6% sits in the top ten. The material was peripheral blood, obtained on day 0 of AZD1222 vaccination. Receptor source: an adult in good health.

The chain is built from TRBV3-1 (or the pseudogene TRBV3-2) and TRBJ2-1; possibly TRBD2 for D (5 bases). This CDR3 has 14 residues. The germline V gene has CDR1 LGHDT and CDR2 YNNKEL (reference sequence). Trimming removed 1 base from V and 8 bases from J, with 12 bases in between. CDR3 residues: CASSQALATHEQFF. The CDR3, as DNA: TGTGCCAGCAGCCAAGCTCTAGCTACCCATGAGCAGTTCTTC.

The chain combines TRBV3-1 (or the pseudogene TRBV3-2) with TRBJ1-6, with unresolved D. CDR1 is LGHDT, CDR2 YNNKEL, per germline (reference sequence). Trimming left V 8 bases short and J 10 bases short, with 12 bases between. This CDR3 spans 12 amino acids. For the CDR3, the DNA is TGTGCCAGCTCTTCGCCGGGATCACCCCTCCACTTT. It codes for CASSSPGSPLHF.

The chain uses TRBV7-8 and TRBJ2-5; D unresolved. The CDR3 consists of 16 residues. Germline V CDR1 and CDR2: SGHVS, FQNEAQ. The V end lost 1 base, the J end lost 5 bases, and 17 bases lay between the germline ends. CDR3 protein: CASSLGKGVSQETQYF. Written as DNA, the CDR3 is TGTGCCAGCAGCTTAGGGAAGGGCGTCAGTCAGGAGACCCAGTACTTC.

V and J are TRBV7-8 and TRBJ2-1, with 8 bases aligning to TRBD2. The germline gives CDR1 SGHVS, CDR2 FQNEAQ. V was pared by 1 base and J by 7 bases, with 9 bases of the junction left unmatched. The CDR3 totals 16 residues. CDR3 sequence (DNA): TGTGCCAGCAGCTTAGTAGGCAGCGGGAGCACTAATGAGCAGTTCTTC. Translation gives CASSLVGSGSTNEQFF.

The V call is TRBV7-8, the J call TRBJ1-2, with D perhaps matching TRBD1 (5 bases). The V gene's germline CDR1 is SGHVS and CDR2 FQNEAQ. This CDR3 contains 17 residues. V was cut by 1 base and J by 4 bases, with 19 bases left in between. The CDR3 region has the DNA TGTGCCAGCAGCTTAGAGTCAGGGACCCGCGGACCCTATGGCTACACCTTC. It translates to CASSLESGTRGPYGYTF.

The CDR3 reads CASSTLSTRLQETQYF. The CDR3 bases are TGTGCCAGCAGCACCCTCTCCACACGCCTCCAAGAGACCCAGTACTTC. J is TRBJ2-5 and V is TRBV28, with D unresolved. Germline CDR1 MDHEN, CDR2 SYDVKM. The germline V and J ends were trimmed by 6 bases and 1 base, with 18 bases remaining between them. The length of the CDR3 is 16 residues.

CDR3: CASSFKGTSSYEQYF. CDR3 nucleotides: TGTGCCAGCAGCTTCAAGGGGACCAGCTCCTACGAGCAGTACTTC. V is TRBV13 and J is TRBJ2-7, with D perhaps given as TRBD1 or TRBD2 (5 bases each). V lost 3 bases and J lost 0, with 12 bases in between. CDR1 and CDR2 from the germline V gene are PRHDT and FYEKMQ (reference sequence). The CDR3 has 15 amino acids.

The J gene is TRBJ2-7, the V gene TRBV6-5; weak D call: TRBD1 (5 bases). The V gene's germline CDR1 is MNHEY and CDR2 SVGAGI. The V gene lost 0 bases and the J gene lost 12 bases, with 9 bases spanning the gap. The CDR3 has 11 amino acids. The CDR3 nucleotides read TGTGCCAGCAGTTACTCGGCAGGGCTGTACTTC. Translation: CASSYSAGLYF.

The chain carries TRBV24-1 and TRBJ2-1, with TRBD2 matching over 10 bases. Germline V gene lookup returns CDR1 KGHDR and CDR2 SFDVKD. Unmatched junction bases numbered 0, after V lost 0 bases and J lost 2 bases. The CDR3 contains 16 residues. The chain's CDR3 is CATSDLTSGAYNEQFF. The CDR3 region has the DNA TGTGCCACCAGTGATTTGACTAGCGGGGCCTACAATGAGCAGTTCTTC.

This clone was seen a few times. CDR3 residues: CASSSHRSNQPQHF. The DNA for the CDR3 is TGTGCCAGCAGTTCCCACCGGAGCAATCAGCCCCAGCATTTT. This chain connects TRBV27 to TRBJ1-5; D remains ambiguous. With 4 bases removed from V and 1 base from J, the gap between germline ends came to 8 bases. Germline V gene sequence: CDR1 MNHEY, CDR2 SMNVEV (reference sequence). This CDR3 is built from 14 residues.

In DNA, the CDR3 is TGTGCCAGCAGCCAACGGCGGGGCCCCCTGTCTGGGGCCAACGTCCTGACTTTC. This translates into CASSQRRGPLSGANVLTF. V gene TRBV3-1 (or the pseudogene TRBV3-2) combines with J gene TRBJ2-6, with D possibly matching TRBD2 (6 bases). Germline V CDR1 and CDR2: LGHDT, YNNKEL (reference sequence). V was clipped by 2 bases and J by 1 base, with 15 bases between them. This CDR3 has 18 amino acids.

The rearrangement joins TRBV27 to TRBJ1-5; D possibly corresponds to TRBD1 (6 bases). CDR3 length equals 12 residues. V lost 5 bases, J lost 7 bases, and 9 bases lay in between. Per the germline V gene, CDR1 is MNHEY and CDR2 is SMNVEV (reference sequence). The CDR3 sequence: CASSQTGQPQHF. The CDR3 DNA sequence: TGTGCCAGCAGTCAAACAGGGCAGCCCCAGCATTTT.

This chain joins TRBV27 and TRBJ1-4, with 8 nucleotides matching TRBD1. The CDR3 runs to 13 residues. With 7 bases clipped from V and 6 bases from J, the junction kept 4 bases outside the gene matches. Germline CDR1 is MNHEY and CDR2 is SMNVEV (reference sequence). CDR3 DNA sequence: TGTGCCAGCACCGGACAGGGAGATGAAAAACTGTTTTTT. Translated, it gives CASTGQGDEKLFF.

This clone was seen just once. This chain joins TRBV10-3 and TRBJ2-7; D unclear. V lost 0 bases and J lost 5, with 11 bases in between. Germline V lookup: CDR1 ENHRY, CDR2 SYGVKD. The CDR3 is made up of 14 amino acids. The CDR3 here is CAISESSRVNEQYF. The CDR3 coding sequence is TGTGCCATCAGTGAGTCGAGCCGGGTTAACGAGCAGTACTTC.

This sequence joins TRBV6-4 and TRBJ2-7; D might be TRBD1 (6 bases). The CDR3 spans 13 residues. Germline V lookup: CDR1 MRHNA, CDR2 SNTAGT. The V end was cut by 0 bases, the J end by 7 bases, with 10 bases between. The CDR3 nucleotides are TGTGCCAGCAGTGACTCGGCCAGGGGAGAGCAGTACTTC. This codes for CASSDSARGEQYF.

The V and J genes are TRBV7-6 and TRBJ1-5; TRBD1 might be the D (6 bases). CDR1 and CDR2 (germline): SGHVS, FNYEAQ. The CDR3 has 16 amino acids. V lost 5 bases, J lost 3 bases, and 17 bases lay in between. CDR3 in amino acids: CASSPSIGGYNQPQHF. Written as DNA, the CDR3 is TGTGCCAGCAGCCCTAGTATAGGGGGATACAATCAGCCCCAGCATTTT. Filled out from reference TRBV7-6 and TRBJ1-5, the complete variable domain reads GAGVSQSPRYKVTKRGQDVALRCDPISGHVSLYWYRQALGQGPEFLTYFNYEAQQDKSGLPNDRFSAERPEGSISTLTIQRTEQRDSAMYRCASSPSIGGYNQPQHFGDGTRLSIL.

This clone has a single count. The rearrangement joins TRBV24-1 to TRBJ2-3, with D perhaps TRBD2 (6 bases). The V gene lost 4 bases and the J gene lost 5 bases, with 18 bases spanning the gap. CDR3 length: 16 residues. CDR1 and CDR2 (germline): KGHDR, SFDVKD. This CDR3 is CATSDQAGSSLDTQYF. The CDR3 DNA reads TGTGCCACCAGTGACCAAGCGGGTAGCTCCTTAGATACGCAGTATTTT.

V gene TRBV4-1 combines with J gene TRBJ1-1; TRBD1 agrees at 7 bases. CDR3 length equals 16 residues. J gave up 5 bases and V 1 base, and 10 bases lay outside the gene matches. Germline values: CDR1 MGHRA, CDR2 YSYEKL. The CDR3 spells CASSQAPKGAGTEAFF. The CDR3 DNA is TGCGCCAGCAGCCAAGCCCCAAAGGGGGCAGGAACTGAAGCTTTCTTT.

This clone appeared a single time. The junction does not match germline at one end; this may be a read error. The chain couples TRBV29-1 to TRBJ1-2; TRBD1 might be the D (5 bases). The germline V gene has CDR1 SQVTM and CDR2 ANQGSEA. This CDR3 comprises 12 residues. CDR3 DNA: TGCAGCGCTGAAGGGGTTGGCTATGGCTACACCTTC. It encodes CSAEGVGYGYTF.

CDR3 residues: CASSPGYTIYF. CDR3 DNA sequence: TGTGCCAGCAGCCCGGGGTACACCATATATTTT. The chain recombines TRBV28 with TRBJ1-3; D gene unclear. Trimming removed 6 bases from V and 8 bases from J, with 8 bases in between. The germline CDR1 and CDR2 sequences are MDHEN and SYDVKM. The CDR3 contains 11 residues.

V usage is TRBV4-1 and J usage is TRBJ2-7; 7 positions agree with TRBD1. Germline values: CDR1 MGHRA, CDR2 YSYEKL. The CDR3 length is 16 residues. Germline trimming cut 2 bases from V and 4 bases from J; bases unmatched to any gene: 11. CDR3: CASSQPKGQKPYEQYF. The DNA of the CDR3 is TGCGCCAGCAGCCAACCCAAGGGACAGAAACCTTACGAGCAGTACTTC.

The chain joins TRBV29-1 to TRBJ2-7; TRBD2 aligns across 12 bases. The trim removed 3 bases at V and 5 bases at J, leaving 5 bases unmatched. This CDR3 has 14 residues. Germline values: CDR1 SQVTM, CDR2 ANQGSEA. As DNA, the CDR3 is TGCAGCGTTGACCTAGCGGGAGGGCCCCACGAGCAGTACTTC. Translated, it gives CSVDLAGGPHEQYF.

The chain is built from TRBV2 and TRBJ1-6; no definite D call. V lost 5 bases, J lost 9 bases, and 17 bases lay in between. CDR1 SNHLY and CDR2 FYNNEI come from the germline V gene. CDR3 length: 15 residues. CDR3: CASSFDTPGISPLHF. In DNA form, the CDR3 reads TGTGCCAGCAGTTTCGACACCCCGGGGATTTCACCCCTCCACTTT.